This T cell receptor (beta chain) is drawn from a study of CD8+ T cells in alopecia areata. This CDR3 contains 15 residues. CDR1 is SGHVS and CDR2 is FQNEAQ in the germline V gene. V was shortened by 9 bases and J by 0 bases, with 17 bases between the two germline ends. Treatment defined: oral pan-JAK inhibitor, 5-10 mg twice daily. Obtained from alopecia areata patients were lesional scalp punch biopsies along with peripheral blood. Sequencing templates came from extracted RNA that was reverse transcribed into cDNA. The repertoire was sequenced with immunoSEQ multiplex PCR; TCRdb's copy has only in-frame clones and lacks some. Seen here are 90,000 to 130,000 clones, roughly three fifths observed once, and the top ten hold 9.5% to 15%.

This rearrangement joins TRBV7-8 to TRBJ2-5; no clear D gene. This TCR was recovered from a human donor with alopecia areata. The sample was CD8+ T cells sorted from blood, taken at week 24, from a patient treated with tofacitinib. CDR3 nucleotides: TGTGCCAGTTCGGAAAGGTTGGCGGACCAAGAGACCCAGTACTTC. Its translation: CASSERLADQETQYF.